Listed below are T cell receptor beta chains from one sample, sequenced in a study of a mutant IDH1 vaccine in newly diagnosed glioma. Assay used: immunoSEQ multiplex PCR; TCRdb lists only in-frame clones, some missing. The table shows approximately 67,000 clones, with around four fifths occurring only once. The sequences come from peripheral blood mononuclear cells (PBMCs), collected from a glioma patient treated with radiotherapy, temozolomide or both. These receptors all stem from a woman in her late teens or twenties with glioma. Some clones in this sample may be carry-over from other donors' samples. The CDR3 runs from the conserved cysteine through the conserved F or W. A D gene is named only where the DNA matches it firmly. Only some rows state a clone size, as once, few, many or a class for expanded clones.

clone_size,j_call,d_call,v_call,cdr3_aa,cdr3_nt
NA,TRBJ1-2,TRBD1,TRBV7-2,CASSFVQGANYGYTF,TGTGCCAGCAGCTTCGTCCAGGGGGCTAACTATGGCTACACCTTC
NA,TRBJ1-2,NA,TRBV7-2,CASSATGPSNYGYTF,TGTGCCAGCAGCGCAACAGGGCCGTCTAACTATGGCTACACCTTC
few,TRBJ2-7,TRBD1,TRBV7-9,CASSTGQGKQYF,TGTGCCAGCAGCACAGGACAGGGCAAGCAGTACTTC
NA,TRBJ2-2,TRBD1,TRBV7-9,CASSSHRRGRSDTGELFF,TGTGCCAGCAGCTCACACCGTAGGGGGCGATCGGACACCGGGGAGCTGTTTTTT
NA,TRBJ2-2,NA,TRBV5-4,CASSLAGRELFF,TGTGCCAGCAGCTTGGCAGGGCGGGAGCTGTTTTTT
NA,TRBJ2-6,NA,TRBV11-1,CASSLPGAGANVLTF,TGTGCCAGCAGCTTACCAGGGGCTGGGGCCAACGTCCTGACTTTC
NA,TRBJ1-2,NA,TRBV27,CASSSPYRDGYTF,TGTGCCAGCAGTTCCCCTTACAGGGATGGCTACACCTTC
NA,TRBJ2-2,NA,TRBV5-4,CASSLTGLTGELFF,TGTGCCAGCAGCTTGACAGGGCTCACCGGGGAGCTGTTTTTT
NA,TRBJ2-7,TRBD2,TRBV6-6,CASSYSSPGTRNSF,TGTGCCAGCAGTTACTCATCCCCGGGGACTAGAAATTCCTTC
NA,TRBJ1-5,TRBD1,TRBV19,CASMTRQGGQPQHF,TGTGCCAGTATGACGAGACAGGGGGGACAGCCCCAGCATTTT
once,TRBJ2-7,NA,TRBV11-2,CASSLVSRDHEQYF,TGTGCCAGCAGCTTAGTATCCAGGGACCACGAGCAGTACTTC
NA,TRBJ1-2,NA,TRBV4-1,CASSQGDGKANYGYTF,TGCGCCAGCAGCCAAGGGGACGGAAAAGCTAACTATGGCTACACCTTC
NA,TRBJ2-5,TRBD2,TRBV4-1,CASSSYGLAGETQYF,TGCGCCAGCAGCTCATACGGACTAGCGGGAGAGACCCAGTACTTC
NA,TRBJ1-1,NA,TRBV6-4,CASSLTQYTEAFF,TGTGCCAGCAGTCTTACTCAGTACACTGAAGCTTTCTTT
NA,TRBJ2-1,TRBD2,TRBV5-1,CASSQTSGYLNEQFF,TGCGCCAGCAGCCAGACTAGCGGCTATCTCAATGAGCAGTTCTTC
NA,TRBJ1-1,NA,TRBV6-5,CASSYSTNTEAFF,TGTGCCAGCAGTTACTCGACGAACACTGAAGCTTTCTTT
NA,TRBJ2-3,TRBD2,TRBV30,CAWRRSGRARVEDTQYF,TGTGCCTGGAGACGTAGCGGGAGGGCCCGGGTTGAAGATACGCAGTATTTT
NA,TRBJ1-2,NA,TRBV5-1,CASSLGQDYGYTF,TGCGCCAGCAGCCTGGGTCAAGACTATGGCTACACCTTC
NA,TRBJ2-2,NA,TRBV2,CASSEIPISTGELFF,TGTGCCAGCAGTGAAATTCCGATTTCCACCGGGGAGCTGTTTTTT